Sequencing of this T cell receptor (beta chain) was carried out in a study of Ad26.COV2.S vaccination and SARS-CoV-2 variants. Only in-frame clones appear in the TCRdb table, and some are missing; sequencing was by immunoSEQ multiplex PCR. The table shows about 420,000 clones, with around 87% occurring only once. Treatment denoted: some 19 received Ad26.COV2.S at low or high dose, single or two shots; a few received placebo; per-sample allocation not given. Sample collection was performed on day 63 after the first vaccine or placebo injection. This TCR was sampled from a person aged 18-60 years who received the Ad26.COV2.S COVID-19 vaccine or a placebo. This material consisted of peripheral blood, taken in a trial of Ad26.COV2.S vaccine versus placebo.

CDR3 protein: CASSLDLGYGYTF. CDR3 sequence (DNA): TGTGCCAGCAGCTTAGATCTTGGGTATGGCTACACCTTC. The V gene is TRBV11-2, the J gene TRBJ1-2, with D unclear. This CDR3 is built from 13 residues. Trimming removed 0 bases from V and 5 bases from J, with 7 bases in between. CDR1 and CDR2 from the germline V gene are SGHAT and FQNNGV.